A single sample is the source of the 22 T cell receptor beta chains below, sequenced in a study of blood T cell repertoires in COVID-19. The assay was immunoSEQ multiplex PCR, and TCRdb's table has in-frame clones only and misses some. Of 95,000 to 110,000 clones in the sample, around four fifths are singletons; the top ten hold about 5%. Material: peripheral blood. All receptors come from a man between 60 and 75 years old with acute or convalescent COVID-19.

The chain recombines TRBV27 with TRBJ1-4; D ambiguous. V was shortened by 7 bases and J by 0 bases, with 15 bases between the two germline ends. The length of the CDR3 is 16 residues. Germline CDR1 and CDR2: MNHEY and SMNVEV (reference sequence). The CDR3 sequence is CASTQVETTTNEKLFF. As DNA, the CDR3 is TGTGCCAGCACTCAGGTGGAAACGACAACTAATGAAAAACTGTTTTTT.

DNA of the CDR3: TGTGCCAGCAGCTTAGCAGGCGGGCAGATTTTCTACGAGCAGTACTTC. Translated, it gives CASSLAGGQIFYEQYF. The chain links TRBV7-9 to TRBJ2-7; maybe TRBD2 (5 bases). CDR1 is SEHNR and CDR2 is FQNEAQ in the germline V gene (reference sequence). V lost 0 bases and J lost 3, with 15 bases in between. The CDR3 consists of 16 residues.

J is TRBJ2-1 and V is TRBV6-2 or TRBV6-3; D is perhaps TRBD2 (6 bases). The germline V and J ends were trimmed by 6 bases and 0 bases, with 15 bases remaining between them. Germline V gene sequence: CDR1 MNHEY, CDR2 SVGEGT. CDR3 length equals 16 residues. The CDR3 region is CASSRHLASSYNEQFF. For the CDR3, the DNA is TGTGCCAGCAGCCGCCACCTAGCGAGCTCCTACAATGAGCAGTTCTTC.

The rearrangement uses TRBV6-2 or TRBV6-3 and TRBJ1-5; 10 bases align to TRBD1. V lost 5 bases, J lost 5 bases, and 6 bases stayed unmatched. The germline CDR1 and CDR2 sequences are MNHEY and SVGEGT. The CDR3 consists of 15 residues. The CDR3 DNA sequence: TGTGCCAGCAGTCGACAGGGGGCGGATTATCAGCCCCAGCATTTT. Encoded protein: CASSRQGADYQPQHF.

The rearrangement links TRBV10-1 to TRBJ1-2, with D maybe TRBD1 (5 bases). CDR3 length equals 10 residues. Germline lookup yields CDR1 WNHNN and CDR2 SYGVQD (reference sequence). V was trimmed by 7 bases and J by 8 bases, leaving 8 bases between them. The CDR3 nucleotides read TGCGCCAGCACTAACAGGGGCTACACCTTC. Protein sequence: CASTNRGYTF.

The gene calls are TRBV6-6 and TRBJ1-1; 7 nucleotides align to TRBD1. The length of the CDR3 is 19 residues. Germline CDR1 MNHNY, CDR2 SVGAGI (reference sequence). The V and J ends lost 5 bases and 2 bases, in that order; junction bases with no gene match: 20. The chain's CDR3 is CASSRYFGTAYAENTEAFF. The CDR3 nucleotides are TGTGCCAGCAGTCGCTACTTTGGGACAGCCTATGCCGAAAACACTGAAGCTTTCTTT.

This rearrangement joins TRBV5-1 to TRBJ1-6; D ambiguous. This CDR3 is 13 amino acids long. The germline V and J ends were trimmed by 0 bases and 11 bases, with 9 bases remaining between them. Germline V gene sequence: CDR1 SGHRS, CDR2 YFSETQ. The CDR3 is CASSLVTSPPLHF. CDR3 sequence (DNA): TGCGCCAGCAGCTTGGTTACTTCCCCACCCCTCCACTTT.

The CDR3 loop reads CASMTGKETQYF. CDR3 bases: TGTGCCAGCATGACAGGGAAAGAGACCCAGTACTTC. This sequence joins TRBV28 and TRBJ2-5; TRBD1 agrees at 7 bases. The length of the CDR3 is 12 residues. Germline V lookup: CDR1 MDHEN, CDR2 SYDVKM. Losses at the gene ends were 7 bases for V and 3 bases for J; bases not matched to a gene: 2.

CDR3 amino acids: CASSAYPGQGSKAFF. In DNA form, the CDR3 reads TGTGCCAGCAGCGCCTACCCGGGACAGGGATCTAAAGCTTTCTTT. The chain carries TRBV7-3 and TRBJ1-1; 9 bases align to TRBD1. Germline CDR1 and CDR2: SGHTA and FQGTGA. CDR3 size: 15 residues. V lost 5 bases to trimming and J lost 9 bases; unmatched junction nucleotides: 13.

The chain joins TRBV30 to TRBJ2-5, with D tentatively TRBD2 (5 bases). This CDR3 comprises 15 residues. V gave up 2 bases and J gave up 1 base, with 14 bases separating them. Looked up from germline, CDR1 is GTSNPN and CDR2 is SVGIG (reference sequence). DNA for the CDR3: TGTGCCTGGAGTTACAGAGAGGGTACCCAAGAGACCCAGTACTTC. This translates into CAWSYREGTQETQYF.

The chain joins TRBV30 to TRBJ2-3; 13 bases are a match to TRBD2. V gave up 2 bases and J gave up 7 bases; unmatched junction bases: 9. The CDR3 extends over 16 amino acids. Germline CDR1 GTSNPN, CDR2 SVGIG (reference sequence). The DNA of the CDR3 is TGTGCCTGGAGTTCCGAGGGACTAGCGGGGATTTATACGCAGTATTTT. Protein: CAWSSEGLAGIYTQYF.

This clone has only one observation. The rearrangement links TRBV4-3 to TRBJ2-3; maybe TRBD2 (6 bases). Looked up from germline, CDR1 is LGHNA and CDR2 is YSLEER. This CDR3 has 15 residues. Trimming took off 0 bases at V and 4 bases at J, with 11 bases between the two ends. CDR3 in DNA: TGCGCCAGCAGCCAAGATCATACGGGAGCAGATACGCAGTATTTT. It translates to CASSQDHTGADTQYF.

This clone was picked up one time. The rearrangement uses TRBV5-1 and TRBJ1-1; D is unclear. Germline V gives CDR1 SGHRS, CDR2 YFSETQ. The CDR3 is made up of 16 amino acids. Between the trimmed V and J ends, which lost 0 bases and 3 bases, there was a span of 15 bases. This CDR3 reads CASSLGRQSLDTEAFF. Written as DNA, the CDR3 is TGCGCCAGCAGCTTGGGTCGTCAGTCTTTGGACACTGAAGCTTTCTTT.

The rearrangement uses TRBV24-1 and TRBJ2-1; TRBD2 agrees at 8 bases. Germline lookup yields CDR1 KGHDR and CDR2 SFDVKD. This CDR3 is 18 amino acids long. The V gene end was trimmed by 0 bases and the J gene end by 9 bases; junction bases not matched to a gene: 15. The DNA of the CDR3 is TGTGCCACCAGTGATTTGAGGGGGGGCGGGCGGACTAGCAGTGAGCAGTTCTTC. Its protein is CATSDLRGGGRTSSEQFF.

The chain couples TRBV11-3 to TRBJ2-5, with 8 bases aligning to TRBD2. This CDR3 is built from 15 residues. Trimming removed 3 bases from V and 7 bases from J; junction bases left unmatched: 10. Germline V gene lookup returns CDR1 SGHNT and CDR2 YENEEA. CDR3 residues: CASSFNSGVMGTQYF. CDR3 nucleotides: TGTGCCAGCAGCTTTAATAGCGGGGTAATGGGGACCCAGTACTTC. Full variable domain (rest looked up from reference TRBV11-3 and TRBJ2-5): EAGVVQSPRYKIIEKKQPVAFWCNPISGHNTLYWYLQNLGQGPELLIRYENEEAVDDSQLPKDRFSAERLKGVDSTLKIQPAELGDSAVYLCASSFNSGVMGTQYFGPGTRLLVL.

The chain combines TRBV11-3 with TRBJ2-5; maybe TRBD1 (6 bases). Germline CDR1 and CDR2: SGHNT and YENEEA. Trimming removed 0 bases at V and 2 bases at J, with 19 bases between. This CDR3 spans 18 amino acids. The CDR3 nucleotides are TGTGCCAGCAGCTTAGATTTCGGGTCGGACAGAAGGCAAGAGACCCAGTACTTC. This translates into CASSLDFGSDRRQETQYF.

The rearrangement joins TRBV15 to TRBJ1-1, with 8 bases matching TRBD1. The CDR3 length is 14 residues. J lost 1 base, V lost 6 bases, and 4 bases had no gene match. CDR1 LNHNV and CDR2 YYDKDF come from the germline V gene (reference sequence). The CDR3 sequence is CATSLGTGNTEAFF. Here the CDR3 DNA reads TGTGCCACCAGTCTTGGGACAGGGAACACTGAAGCTTTCTTT.

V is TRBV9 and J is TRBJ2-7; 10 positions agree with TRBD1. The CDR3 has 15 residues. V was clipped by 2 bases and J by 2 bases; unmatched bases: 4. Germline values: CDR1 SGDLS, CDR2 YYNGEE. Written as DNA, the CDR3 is TGTGCCAGCAGCGTGCGACAGGGGGCACCCTACGAGCAGTACTTC. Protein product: CASSVRQGAPYEQYF. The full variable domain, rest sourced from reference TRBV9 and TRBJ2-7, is DSGVTQTPKHLITATGQRVTLRCSPRSGDLSVYWYQQSLDQGLQFLIQYYNGEERAKGNILERFSAQQFPDLHSELNLSSLELGDSALYFCASSVRQGAPYEQYFGPGTRLTVT.

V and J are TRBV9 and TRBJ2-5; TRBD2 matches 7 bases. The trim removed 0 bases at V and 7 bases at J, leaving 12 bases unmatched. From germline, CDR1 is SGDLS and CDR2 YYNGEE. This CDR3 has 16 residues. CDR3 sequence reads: CASSVGLAASVGTQYF. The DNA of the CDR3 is TGTGCCAGCAGCGTAGGCCTAGCGGCCTCCGTAGGGACCCAGTACTTC.

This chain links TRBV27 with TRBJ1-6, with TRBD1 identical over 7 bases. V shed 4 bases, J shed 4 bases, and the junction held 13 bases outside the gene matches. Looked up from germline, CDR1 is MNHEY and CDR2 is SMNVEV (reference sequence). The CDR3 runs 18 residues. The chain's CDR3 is CASSSRLGQTSYNSPLHF. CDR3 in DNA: TGTGCCAGCAGTTCCCGGCTGGGACAGACATCTTATAATTCACCCCTCCACTTT.

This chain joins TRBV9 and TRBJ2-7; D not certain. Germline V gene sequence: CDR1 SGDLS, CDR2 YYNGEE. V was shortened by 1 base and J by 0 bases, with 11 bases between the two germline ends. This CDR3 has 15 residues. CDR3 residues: CASSVSATTSYEQYF. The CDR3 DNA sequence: TGTGCCAGCAGCGTATCAGCGACCACCTCCTACGAGCAGTACTTC.

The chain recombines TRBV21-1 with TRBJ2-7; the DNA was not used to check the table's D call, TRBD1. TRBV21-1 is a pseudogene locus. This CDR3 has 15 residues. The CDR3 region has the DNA TGTGCCAGCAGCAAAGGGGACAGGGCGGATTCCGAGCAGTACTTC. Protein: CASSKGDRADSEQYF.